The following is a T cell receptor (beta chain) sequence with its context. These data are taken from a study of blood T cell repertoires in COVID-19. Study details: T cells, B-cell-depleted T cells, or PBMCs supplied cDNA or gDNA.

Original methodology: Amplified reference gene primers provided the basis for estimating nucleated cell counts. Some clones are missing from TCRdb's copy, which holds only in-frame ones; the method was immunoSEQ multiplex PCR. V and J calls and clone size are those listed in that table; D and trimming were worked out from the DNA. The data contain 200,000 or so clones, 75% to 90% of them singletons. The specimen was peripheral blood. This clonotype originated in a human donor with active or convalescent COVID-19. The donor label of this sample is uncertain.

CDR3 sequence (DNA): TGTGCCAGCAGCTTAGAGGGACAGGGGGCCGACGAGCAGTACTTC. Its protein is CASSLEGQGADEQYF. The chain carries TRBV7-2 and TRBJ2-7; 12 bases are shared with TRBD1. Germline V gene data show CDR1 as SGHTA and CDR2 as FQGNSA. The CDR3 is made up of 15 amino acids. With 1 base clipped from V and 5 bases from J, the junction kept 3 bases outside the gene matches. The variable domain in full, completed from reference TRBV7-2 and TRBJ2-7, reads GAGVSQSPSNKVTEKGKDVELRCDPISGHTALYWYRQSLGQGLEFLIYFQGNSAPDKSGLPSDRFSAERTGGSVSTLTIQRTQQEDSAVYLCASSLEGQGADEQYFGPGTRLTVT.